The rows below give T cell receptor beta chains drawn from one sample of a study of blood T cell repertoires in COVID-19. Profiled with immunoSEQ multiplex PCR; TCRdb holds only in-frame clones, not every one. The sample yields some 300,000 clones, around nine tenths seen once. Sequencing was performed on PBMCs or T cells enriched from blood (not recorded which). Receptor source: an older woman in a cohort exposed to, infected with or recovered from COVID-19 (not recorded which). Both conserved end residues are part of each CDR3. D genes are given only for firm matches. Size is stated for part of the rows, as once, few or many counts, or as a class when the clone is expanded.

J: TRBJ2-7; D: NA; size: NA; V: TRBV7-2; DNA: TGTGCCAGCAGCTTAGGATCAGGGTCCGAGCAGTACTTC; CDR3: CASSLGSGSEQYF
J: TRBJ1-1; D: TRBD1; size: NA; V: TRBV5-6; DNA: TGTGCCAGCAGCTTGTATGCGACAGGGGGCACTGAAGCTTTCTTT; CDR3: CASSLYATGGTEAFF
J: TRBJ2-2; D: TRBD1; size: NA; V: TRBV19; DNA: TGTGCCAGTACCAGGACAGGAGCGAACACCGGGGAGCTGTTTTTT; CDR3: CASTRTGANTGELFF
J: TRBJ2-5; D: NA; size: NA; V: TRBV30; DNA: TGTGCCCGAGGGGGAGTGGGGGAGACCCAGTACTTC; CDR3: CARGGVGETQYF
J: TRBJ2-5; D: TRBD1; size: NA; V: TRBV5-4; DNA: TGTGCCAGCAGCGGGACAGGGAAGACCCAGTACTTC; CDR3: CASSGTGKTQYF
J: TRBJ1-3; D: NA; size: NA; V: TRBV7-3; DNA: TGTGCCAGCAGCCTTCAGGGGAACTCTGGAAACACCATATATTTT; CDR3: CASSLQGNSGNTIYF
J: TRBJ2-2; D: NA; size: NA; V: TRBV11-3; DNA: TGTGCCAGCAGCCTGGGGTCAGGGTCCGGGGAGCTGTTTTTT; CDR3: CASSLGSGSGELFF
J: TRBJ2-1; D: TRBD1; size: NA; V: TRBV18; DNA: TGTGCCAGCTCACGGGACAGGGTTAACAATGAGCAGTTCTTC; CDR3: CASSRDRVNNEQFF
J: TRBJ1-3; D: NA; size: NA; V: TRBV7-9; DNA: TGTGCCAGCAGTCGACAGGTTGGGTCTGGAAACACCATATATTTT; CDR3: CASSRQVGSGNTIYF
J: TRBJ1-1; D: NA; size: NA; V: TRBV2; DNA: TGTGCCAGCAGGAGCAGGGCGGACACTGAAGCTTTCTTT; CDR3: CASRSRADTEAFF
J: TRBJ2-2; D: NA; size: NA; V: TRBV7-6; DNA: TGTGCCAGCAGCTTAGGGGGCCGAACCGGGGAGCTGTTTTTT; CDR3: CASSLGGRTGELFF
J: TRBJ2-5; D: NA; size: NA; V: TRBV6-5; DNA: TGTGCCAGCAGCGATCAGGGTTGGCAAGAGACCCAGTACTTC; CDR3: CASSDQGWQETQYF
J: TRBJ2-7; D: NA; size: NA; V: TRBV2; DNA: TGTGCCAGCAGTGAAGGAAGGGGCGGGATCTACGAGCAGTACTTC; CDR3: CASSEGRGGIYEQYF
J: TRBJ2-7; D: NA; size: NA; V: TRBV29-1; DNA: TGCAGCGTTGAAATAGTGAGCGAGCAGTACTTC; CDR3: CSVEIVSEQYF
J: TRBJ2-6; D: NA; size: NA; V: TRBV28; DNA: TGTGCCAGCAGTTTAACATCTGGGGCCAACGTCCTGACTTTC; CDR3: CASSLTSGANVLTF
J: TRBJ2-5; D: NA; size: once; V: TRBV6-2/TRBV6-3; DNA: TGTGCCAGCAGTCGAGGTGAGACCCAGTACTTC; CDR3: CASSRGETQYF
J: TRBJ2-5; D: TRBD2; size: NA; V: TRBV7-2; DNA: TGTGCCAGCAGCTCCCAAGCGGGAGGGACCCAGTACTTC; CDR3: CASSSQAGGTQYF
J: TRBJ2-3; D: TRBD2; size: NA; V: TRBV14; DNA: TGTGCCAGCAGCAAGACTAGCGGGAGGACAGATACGCAGTATTTT; CDR3: CASSKTSGRTDTQYF
J: TRBJ2-3; D: TRBD1; size: NA; V: TRBV7-2; DNA: TGTGCCAGCAGCGGCTCCGGGACAGCAGATACGCAGTATTTT; CDR3: CASSGSGTADTQYF
J: TRBJ1-6; D: TRBD1; size: NA; V: TRBV5-4; DNA: TGTGCCAGCAGCCCGAGGGACAGTTATAATTCACCCCTCCACTTT; CDR3: CASSPRDSYNSPLHF
J: TRBJ1-5; D: TRBD1; size: NA; V: TRBV2; DNA: TGTGCCAGCACAGGGGGTAGCAATCAGCCCCAGCATTTT; CDR3: CASTGGSNQPQHF
J: TRBJ1-1; D: NA; size: NA; V: TRBV24-1; DNA: TGTGCCACCAGTCGATCGGGGAACACTGAAGCTTTCTTT; CDR3: CATSRSGNTEAFF
J: TRBJ2-1; D: TRBD1; size: NA; V: TRBV27; DNA: TGTGCCAGCTTAAGCCGGGACAGGGGGGGCCGGGAGCAGTTCTTC; CDR3: CASLSRDRGGREQFF
J: TRBJ1-2; D: TRBD1; size: NA; V: TRBV5-6; DNA: TGTGCCAGCCAGGGGGATAACTATGGCTACACCTTC; CDR3: CASQGDNYGYTF
J: TRBJ2-1; D: TRBD2; size: NA; V: TRBV4-1; DNA: TGCGCCAGCAGCCAACTCGGGAGGTCCTCCTACAATGAGCAGTTCTTC; CDR3: CASSQLGRSSYNEQFF
J: TRBJ2-1; D: TRBD1; size: NA; V: TRBV18; DNA: TGTGCCAGCTCACAGGACAGGGTAAATGAGCAGTTCTTC; CDR3: CASSQDRVNEQFF
J: TRBJ2-1; D: TRBD1; size: NA; V: TRBV10-1; DNA: TGCGCCAGCAGTGACCGCGGACAGGTACTCGATGAGCAGTTCTTC; CDR3: CASSDRGQVLDEQFF
J: TRBJ1-3; D: NA; size: NA; V: TRBV11-2; DNA: TGTGCCAGCGTCAGGGCTTCTGGAAACACCATATATTTT; CDR3: CASVRASGNTIYF
J: TRBJ1-1; D: TRBD1; size: NA; V: TRBV9; DNA: TGTGCCAGCAGCATGGGACAGGGCGCTGAAGCTTTCTTT; CDR3: CASSMGQGAEAFF
J: TRBJ2-2; D: NA; size: NA; V: TRBV10-3; DNA: TGTGCCATCAGTGACCCCCGGGGATCCGGGGAGCTGTTTTTT; CDR3: CAISDPRGSGELFF
J: TRBJ1-2; D: TRBD1; size: NA; V: TRBV5-6; DNA: TGTGCCAGCAGCCGAACCGGGACAGATGTTTATGGCTACACCTTC; CDR3: CASSRTGTDVYGYTF
J: TRBJ2-5; D: TRBD2; size: NA; V: TRBV19; DNA: TGTGCCAGTAGTAAACCTAGCGGGAGTGGGCAAGAGACCCAGTACTTC; CDR3: CASSKPSGSGQETQYF
J: TRBJ2-7; D: NA; size: NA; V: TRBV6-5; DNA: TGTGCCAGCAGTTACTCGGCGGTGGACTCCTACGAGCAGTACTTC; CDR3: CASSYSAVDSYEQYF
J: TRBJ2-7; D: NA; size: NA; V: TRBV5-1; DNA: TGCGCCAGCAGCTTTCTTCCCTCTACAGGGTACTACGAGCAGTACTTC; CDR3: CASSFLPSTGYYEQYF
J: TRBJ1-5; D: TRBD1; size: NA; V: TRBV6-5; DNA: TGTGCCAGCATGTTCGAGGGGGCCGCATATCAGCCCCAGCATTTT; CDR3: CASMFEGAAYQPQHF
J: TRBJ2-7; D: NA; size: NA; V: TRBV6-2/TRBV6-3; DNA: TGTGCCAGCAGTTACTCGAGTTTGGCTAGCGCGTGGAGCTCCTACGAGCAGTACTTC; CDR3: CASSYSSLASAWSSYEQYF
J: TRBJ2-7; D: TRBD1; size: few; V: TRBV24-1; DNA: TGTGCCACCAGTGGGGACAGGGGATACGAGCAGTACTTC; CDR3: CATSGDRGYEQYF
J: TRBJ1-2; D: TRBD1; size: NA; V: TRBV2; DNA: TGTGCCAGCAGTGAAGCGCTTCCGGGACAGGGGCTCAACTATGGCTACACCTTC; CDR3: CASSEALPGQGLNYGYTF
J: TRBJ1-2; D: NA; size: NA; V: TRBV28; DNA: TGTGCCAGCAGTCCTCGACTGCGTGGCTACACCTTC; CDR3: CASSPRLRGYTF
J: TRBJ1-1; D: TRBD1; size: NA; V: TRBV19; DNA: TGTGCCAGTGGACAGGGTAGGATGAACACTGAAGCTTTCTTT; CDR3: CASGQGRMNTEAFF
J: TRBJ1-5; D: NA; size: NA; V: TRBV2; DNA: TGTGCCAGCAGGGACATACAGGCTGTGGCCCAGCATTTT; CDR3: CASRDIQAVAQHF
J: TRBJ1-1; D: NA; size: few; V: TRBV28; DNA: TGTGCCAGCAGTTCGCGGAGAAGGGCAGGGGAAGCTTTCTTT; CDR3: CASSSRRRAGEAFF
J: TRBJ2-7; D: NA; size: NA; V: TRBV27; DNA: TGTGCCAGCAGTCCCGGACAGTACGAGCAGTACTTC; CDR3: CASSPGQYEQYF
J: TRBJ1-1; D: TRBD1; size: NA; V: TRBV19; DNA: TGTGCCAGTAGTATGGGGGACAGACTGAACACTGAAGCTTTCTTT; CDR3: CASSMGDRLNTEAFF
J: TRBJ1-1; D: TRBD1; size: NA; V: TRBV28; DNA: TGTGCCAGCAGTTTTCAGGGGGTTCGGTCCACTGAAGCTTTCTTT; CDR3: CASSFQGVRSTEAFF
J: TRBJ1-5; D: TRBD1; size: NA; V: TRBV6-6; DNA: TGTGCCAGCAGTCGGGGGACAGGGAGAGTCGGCAATCAGCCCCAGCATTTT; CDR3: CASSRGTGRVGNQPQHF
J: TRBJ1-5; D: TRBD1; size: NA; V: TRBV19; DNA: TGTGCCAGTAGTTCCACCCCCGGGACAGGTGGAAATCAGCCCCAGCATTTT; CDR3: CASSSTPGTGGNQPQHF
J: TRBJ1-2; D: TRBD1; size: few; V: TRBV28; DNA: TGTGCCAGCAGTTTATTACAGGGGGCACGGGGAGGCTACACCTTC; CDR3: CASSLLQGARGGYTF
J: TRBJ1-2; D: TRBD1; size: NA; V: TRBV18; DNA: TGTGCCAGCTCACCCGCGACAGGGCAAGTAGGCTACACCTTC; CDR3: CASSPATGQVGYTF
J: TRBJ1-2; D: NA; size: NA; V: TRBV4-1; DNA: TGCGCCAGCAGCCAAGATTCGTACAGGGCTTATGGCTACACCTTC; CDR3: CASSQDSYRAYGYTF